This T cell receptor beta chain was profiled in a study of cytomegalovirus exposure and HLA in healthy donors. Use of 60 Vbeta and 13 Jbeta primers characterized the PCR. The repertoire was sequenced with immunoSEQ multiplex PCR; TCRdb's copy has only in-frame clones and lacks some. The sample consists of 270,000 or so clones, 75% to 90% of them appearing once. The germline V gene has CDR1 LGHNA and CDR2 YNFKEQ. This CDR3 region has 17 residues. V shed 4 bases and J 2 bases; nucleotides not matched to a gene: 12. Source material: PBMCs. This sequence was found in a man aged 40-50 years in good health and CMV-seropositive. The chain has TRBV4-2 and TRBJ2-7; TRBD2 matches 9 bases. The CDR3 region is CASSLETRGRGPYEQYF. In nucleotides, the CDR3 is TGTGCCAGCAGCCTAGAGACCCGCGGGAGGGGCCCCTACGAGCAGTACTTC.